This T cell receptor beta chain was sequenced during a study of T cell responses to AZD1222 COVID-19 vaccine. The study, taken as a whole, reports: Donors skewed white British and female; clonal diversity was possibly underestimated. Only a handful of people who got AZD1222 tested seropositive at baseline. CD4 TCRs linked to vaccination spanned spike, dominating at 160-218 and 743-854. Repertoires were obtained only post-peak T cell response.

From germline, CDR1 is MNHNS and CDR2 SASEGT. Between the trimmed V and J ends, which lost 2 bases and 6 bases, there was a span of 10 bases. The CDR3 totals 13 residues. About this clone itself: Its cognate antigen is unknown.

This table comes from immunoSEQ multiplex PCR, and its TCRdb copy is limited to in-frame clones, with some not included. The sample has about 94,000 clones, nearly 90% seen once. The material sequenced was peripheral blood, taken on day 0 of AZD1222 vaccination. The TCR originated in an adult in good health. This chain connects TRBV6-1 to TRBJ2-5; the D gene is possibly TRBD1 (5 bases). CDR3 DNA sequence: TGTGCCAGCAGTGAACAGGGTCTGAAGACCCAGTACTTC. It yields the protein CASSEQGLKTQYF.